Shown below are 25 T cell receptor beta chains from a single sample sequenced in a study of blood T cells in healthy people across ages. The authors ran a second PCR of roughly 6 to 11 cycles using a sample-barcoded 5' primer and a J-beta primer mix. TCRdb recomputed calls from the 5' RACE reads with MiXCR, one row per CDR3 protein. The table lists over 1,500,000 distinct CDR3 sequences, roughly 49% of them singletons. Sequencing input: blood. These receptors originate from a woman aged 40 to 49 in good health.

The chain uses TRBV10-2 and TRBJ2-7; 8 bases map to TRBD1. V lost 0 bases, J lost 0 bases, and 1 base stayed unmatched. CDR1 is WSHSY, CDR2 SAAADI, per germline. This CDR3 has 15 amino acids. This CDR3 is CASSESGTGSYEQYF. CDR3 DNA: TGCGCCAGCAGTGAGTCAGGGACAGGCTCCTACGAGCAGTACTTC.

The CDR3 DNA reads TGTGCCACCACCGACATAGGGTTGGATACGCAGTATTTT. It translates to CATTDIGLDTQYF. V gene TRBV24-1 combines with J gene TRBJ2-3; D gene uncertain. This CDR3 region has 13 residues. Trimming pared 8 bases from V and 6 bases from J, leaving 14 bases between. Germline values: CDR1 KGHDR, CDR2 SFDVKD.

This clonotype showed up just a few times. The chain uses TRBV5-1 and TRBJ2-7, with TRBD2 identical over 7 bases. Germline loops: CDR1 SGHRS, CDR2 YFSETQ. CDR3 length: 15 amino acids. Trimming took 4 bases from V and 4 from J; bases not matched to a gene: 11. DNA for the CDR3: TGCGCCAGCAGCGCTACGGCCGGGAGGCAGTACGAGCAGTACTTC. Protein sequence: CASSATAGRQYEQYF.

This clonotype was seen just once. The V gene is TRBV6-6, the J gene TRBJ2-3; either TRBD1 or TRBD2 may supply D (5 bases each). The CDR3 is 10 amino acids. CDR1 is MNHNY, CDR2 SVGAGI, per germline (reference sequence). CDR3 loop: CVSSVGAQYF. Written as DNA, the CDR3 is TGTGTCAGTTCTGTGGGGGCGCAGTATTTT.

This clonotype was recorded at least ten times. The V and J genes are TRBV7-2 and TRBJ2-7; 13 positions agree with TRBD2. Germline V gene data show CDR1 as SGHTA and CDR2 as FQGNSA. The CDR3 is 15 residues long. V dropped 3 bases and J dropped 4; count of bases not matched to a gene: 3. In nucleotides, the CDR3 is TGTGCCAGCAGCTTGACTAGCGGGGGGCCATACGAGCAGTACTTC. Protein: CASSLTSGGPYEQYF.

The chain links TRBV29-1 to TRBJ2-1; TRBD2 aligns across 9 bases. CDR1 is SQVTM and CDR2 is ANQGSEA in the germline V gene. The CDR3 covers 18 residues. The junction had 19 bases not matched to a gene; V was cut back by 6 bases and J by 4 bases. The CDR3 spells CSVRSLAGDARGYNEQFF. As DNA, the CDR3 is TGCAGCGTCCGTAGCTTAGCGGGGGACGCCCGCGGGTACAATGAGCAGTTCTTC.

This clonotype was seen ten or more times. V usage is TRBV29-1 and J usage is TRBJ2-1, with 7 bases lining up with TRBD2. This CDR3 has 13 residues. Looked up from germline, CDR1 is SQVTM and CDR2 is ANQGSEA. The V segment lost 3 bases and the J segment 1 base; nucleotides outside the gene matches: 0. This CDR3 is CSVEGGSYNEQFF. CDR3 coding DNA: TGCAGCGTTGAGGGGGGGTCCTACAATGAGCAGTTCTTC.

This clonotype was counted between two and nine times. This chain links TRBV4-3 with TRBJ2-5; 13 nucleotides match TRBD2. Germline CDR1 reads LGHNA; CDR2 reads YSLEER. This CDR3 has 18 residues. The ends lost 0 bases at V and 5 bases at J; junction bases unmatched: 9. In DNA, the CDR3 is TGCGCCAGCAGCCAAGATTTTGATACTAGCGGGGGGGCGGAGACCCAGTACTTC. This codes for CASSQDFDTSGGAETQYF.

In this sample, this clonotype turned up a few times. This sequence joins TRBV4-2 and TRBJ2-5, with TRBD2 matching over 9 bases. Trimming removed 4 bases from V and 5 bases from J; junction bases left unmatched: 11. Looked up from germline, CDR1 is LGHNA and CDR2 is YNFKEQ. The CDR3 consists of 16 residues. The CDR3 here is CASSPTLSGGPETQYF. The CDR3 DNA reads TGTGCCAGCAGCCCAACTCTGAGCGGGGGGCCGGAGACCCAGTACTTC.

The V and J genes are TRBV7-2 and TRBJ2-5; TRBD2 matches at 8 bases. CDR3 length: 20 residues. Germline V CDR1 and CDR2: SGHTA, FQGNSA. The J segment lost 2 bases and the V segment lost 0 bases, leaving 17 bases of the junction unmatched. The CDR3 sequence: CASSLAKGLIAGSKQETQYF. The CDR3 DNA follows: TGTGCCAGCAGCTTAGCTAAGGGGTTAATAGCGGGATCAAAACAAGAGACCCAGTACTTC.

The V call is TRBV2, the J call TRBJ2-4; tentatively, D is TRBD2 (5 bases). The end of the DNA fits TRBJ2-7 better, so the J call may be wrong. The CDR3 spans 13 residues. The germline CDR1 and CDR2 sequences are SNHLY and FYNNEI. The CDR3 DNA sequence: TGTGCCAGCAGTGAAGCATGGACTCTCGAGCAGTACTTC. Protein sequence: CASSEAWTLEQYF.

In this sample, this clonotype turned up once. V usage is TRBV14 and J usage is TRBJ1-2; D is unresolved. Germline V lookup: CDR1 SGHDN, CDR2 FVKESK. This CDR3 region has 14 residues. V was cut by 1 base and J by 5 bases, with 11 bases left in between. CDR3 in DNA: TGTGCCAGCAGCCAAGGCTGGGATAGGTATGGCTACACCTTC. Its translation: CASSQGWDRYGYTF. Together with reference TRBV14 and TRBJ1-2, the CDR3 gives the full variable domain: EAGVTQFPSHSVIEKGQTVTLRCDPISGHDNLYWYRRVMGKEIKFLLHFVKESKQDESGMPNNRFLAERTGGTYSTLKVQPAELEDSGVYFCASSQGWDRYGYTFGSGTRLTVV.

Points on this clonotype: An end of the junction differs from the germline gene, which may be a read error. CDR3 residues: CASSVANRGGYTF. The CDR3 DNA reads TGTGCCAGCAGCGTAGCCAACAGGGGCGGCTACACCTTC. The V call is TRBV7-2, the J call TRBJ1-2; 7 bases are shared with TRBD1. Germline V gene sequence: CDR1 SGHTA, CDR2 FQGNSA. The CDR3 covers 13 residues.

The rearrangement links TRBV28 to TRBJ2-1, with 9 bases identical to TRBD1. The CDR3 has 15 residues. V shed 6 bases and J 12 bases; nucleotides not matched to a gene: 15. Looked up from germline, CDR1 is MDHEN and CDR2 is SYDVKM. CDR3 residues: CASRVRDRATVAQFF. The CDR3, as DNA: TGTGCCAGCAGAGTCCGGGACAGGGCTACTGTGGCGCAGTTCTTC.

This clonotype was observed once. The chain has TRBV3-1 and TRBJ1-2; D ambiguous. The germline V gene has CDR1 LGHDT and CDR2 YNNKEL (reference sequence). The CDR3 runs 15 residues. V lost 0 bases to trimming and J lost 1 base, with 9 bases between them. DNA of the CDR3: TGTGCCAGCAGCCAAGACTGGGGATTTAACTATGGCTACACCTTC. Its protein product is CASSQDWGFNYGYTF.

This chain connects TRBV11-2 to TRBJ2-3; D unclear. Trimming shortened V by 1 base and J by 2 bases, and 13 bases separated the two germline ends. Germline V gene sequence: CDR1 SGHAT, CDR2 FQNNGV. The CDR3 consists of 16 residues. The DNA of the CDR3 is TGTGCCAGCAGCTTAGTGGCGGCCCTGGACACAGATACGCAGTATTTT. Translation gives CASSLVAALDTDTQYF.

The chain carries TRBV24-1 and TRBJ1-2; TRBD1 might be the D (5 bases). V shed 7 bases and J shed 8 bases, with 13 bases lying between them. The CDR3 covers 12 residues. The germline V gene has CDR1 KGHDR and CDR2 SFDVKD. The CDR3 sequence: CATSAGMRGYTF. The CDR3 nucleotides read TGTGCCACCAGCGCAGGGATGCGCGGCTACACCTTC.

The chain carries TRBV6-5 and TRBJ1-5; 7 bases align to TRBD1. This CDR3 is 15 amino acids long. The junction had 10 bases not matched to a gene; V was cut back by 5 bases and J by 6 bases. Germline loops: CDR1 MNHEY, CDR2 SVGAGI. This CDR3 is CASSRSSTGLQPQHF. The CDR3 DNA follows: TGTGCCAGCAGTCGTTCATCGACAGGGCTTCAGCCCCAGCATTTT.

The rearrangement uses TRBV12-3 or TRBV12-4 and TRBJ2-2; 14 bases match TRBD2. V trimming: 5 bases; J trimming: 4 bases; junction bases outside the gene matches: 3. This CDR3 comprises 16 residues. The CDR3 is CASSGGTSGGTGELFF. CDR3 sequence (DNA): TGTGCCAGCAGTGGTGGGACTAGCGGGGGCACCGGGGAGCTGTTTTTT.

This clonotype appeared a few times. The chain has TRBV2 and TRBJ2-5; TRBD1 aligns across 7 bases. Germline CDR1 SNHLY, CDR2 FYNNEI. This CDR3 is built from 18 residues. V trimming: 4 bases; J trimming: 2 bases; junction bases outside the gene matches: 16. CDR3 DNA: TGTGCCAGCAGTGGAGGCCCGCGGACAGGAGAACCTCAAGAGACCCAGTACTTC. Translating it yields CASSGGPRTGEPQETQYF.

The chain recombines TRBV27 with TRBJ2-3, with D possibly TRBD2 on 5 matching bases. Trimming took 6 bases from V and 0 from J, leaving 16 bases between them. From germline, CDR1 is MNHEY and CDR2 SMNVEV (reference sequence). The CDR3 consists of 16 residues. CDR3 residues: CASSSLGGISTDTQYF. The CDR3 DNA sequence: TGTGCCAGCAGCTCACTAGGAGGAATAAGCACAGATACGCAGTATTTT.

The V and J genes are TRBV7-2 and TRBJ2-7; the match to TRBD1 covers 8 bases. Losses at the gene ends were 5 bases for V and 12 bases for J; bases not matched to a gene: 6. The CDR3 length is 11 residues. Germline V gene lookup returns CDR1 SGHTA and CDR2 FQGNSA. CDR3 sequence: CASSRGTGWYF. In nucleotides, the CDR3 is TGTGCCAGCAGCCGCGGGACAGGCTGGTACTTC.

This clonotype has just a few counts. The genes are TRBV4-2 and TRBJ2-1, with TRBD2 identical over 13 bases. Losses at the gene ends were 6 bases for V and 5 bases for J; bases not matched to a gene: 7. CDR1 is LGHNA and CDR2 is YNFKEQ in the germline V gene. The CDR3 length is 16 residues. CDR3 in amino acids: CASRGGGTSGDNEQFF. For the CDR3, the DNA is TGTGCCAGCAGAGGGGGGGGGACTAGCGGGGACAATGAGCAGTTCTTC.

This clonotype was seen only a few times. The chain is built from TRBV4-3 and TRBJ1-2, with 12 bases fitting TRBD1. The CDR3 is 15 residues long. Germline V lookup: CDR1 LGHNA, CDR2 YSLEER. J gave up 7 bases and V 4 bases, and 7 bases lay outside the gene matches. The CDR3 sequence: CASSRPGQGASGYTF. DNA of the CDR3: TGCGCCAGCAGCCGTCCGGGACAGGGGGCTTCTGGCTACACCTTC.

This sequence joins TRBV20-1 and TRBJ2-3; D is unresolved. CDR3 length equals 15 residues. Germline V gene sequence: CDR1 DFQATT, CDR2 SNEGSKA (reference sequence). V gave up 5 bases and J gave up 0 bases, with 15 bases separating them. The CDR3 bases are TGCAGTGCTCCCCCTTACCCTCCTAGCACAGATACGCAGTATTTT. Translated, it gives CSAPPYPPSTDTQYF.